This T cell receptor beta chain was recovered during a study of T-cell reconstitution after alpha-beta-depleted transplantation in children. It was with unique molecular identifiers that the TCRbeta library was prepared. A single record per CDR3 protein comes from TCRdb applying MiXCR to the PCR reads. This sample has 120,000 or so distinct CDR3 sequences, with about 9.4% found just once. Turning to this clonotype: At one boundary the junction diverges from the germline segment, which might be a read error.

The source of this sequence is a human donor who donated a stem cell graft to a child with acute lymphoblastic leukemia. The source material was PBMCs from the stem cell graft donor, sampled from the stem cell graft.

CDR3 coding DNA: TGTGCCAGTAGTATAACGGGAAATCAGCACCAGCATTTT. Protein: CASSITGNQHQHF. The chain joins TRBV19 to TRBJ1-5; D is uncertain. The germline V gene encodes CDR1 LNHDA and CDR2 SQIVND (reference sequence). The CDR3 is made up of 13 amino acids.